This is a list of T cell receptor beta chains from one sample in a study of T cell repertoires in aging, cancer and after chemotherapy. Each CDR3 protein gets one entry after TCRdb re-called the multiplex PCR reads with MiXCR. The sample yields roughly 4,300 distinct CDR3 sequences, 20% to 25% seen once. Sequencing was performed on blood. Receptors were obtained from a human donor in good health. The donor label of this sample is uncertain. CDR3s include the opening cysteine and the closing phenylalanine or tryptophan. Fields, in order: V gene, D gene, clone size, J gene, CDR3 protein, CDR3 DNA. D genes are given only for firm matches. Rows may omit the clone size; those that give it use once, few, many or a size class.

TRBV12-3/TRBV12-4	TRBD1	medium-sized	TRBJ2-2	CASSLTGGAGELFF	TGTGCCAGCAGTTTGACAGGGGGTGCCGGGGAGCTGTTTTTT
TRBV5-6	.	few	TRBJ2-5	CASRLQGLQETQYF	TGTGCCAGCAGGTTACAGGGACTTCAAGAGACCCAGTACTTC
TRBV6-1	.	medium-sized	TRBJ1-2	CASSETRDNYGYTF	TGTGCCAGCAGTGAAACCAGGGACAACTATGGCTACACCTTC
TRBV4-2	TRBD1	.	TRBJ1-6	CASSQGGDSPVPLHF	TGTGCCAGCAGCCAGGGGGGGGACAGCCCCGTTCCCCTCCACTTT
TRBV30	TRBD2	medium-sized	TRBJ2-3	CAWRVGTSGVDTQYF	TGTGCCTGGAGGGTCGGGACTAGCGGGGTAGATACGCAGTATTTT
TRBV5-6	TRBD1	.	TRBJ2-7	CASSADRDEQYF	TGCGCCAGCAGCGCCGACAGGGACGAGCAGTACTTC
TRBV29-1	.	large	TRBJ2-2	CSVDAGYTGELFF	TGCAGCGTTGACGCAGGGTACACCGGGGAGCTGTTTTTT
TRBV12-3/TRBV12-4	.	.	TRBJ2-5	CASSFQGMETQYF	TGTGCCAGCAGTTTCCAGGGGATGGAGACCCAGTACTTC
TRBV12-3/TRBV12-4	.	.	TRBJ1-2	CASSLGGGPAGYTF	TGTGCCAGCAGTTTAGGTGGGGGGCCCGCTGGCTACACCTTC
TRBV10-3	.	.	TRBJ1-1	CAISESYEGSTEAFF	TGTGCCATCAGTGAGTCGTATGAGGGAAGCACTGAAGCTTTCTTT
TRBV7-4	.	.	TRBJ2-7	CASSLGGVQYF	TGTGCCAGCAGCTTAGGTGGAGTGCAGTACTTC
TRBV12-3/TRBV12-4	TRBD1	.	TRBJ2-1	CASSSVSQGDEQFF	TGTGCCAGCAGTTCCGTTAGTCAGGGGGATGAGCAGTTCTTC
TRBV7-9	TRBD2	.	TRBJ2-1	CAVAGGYNEQFF	TGTGCCGTAGCGGGGGGCTACAATGAGCAGTTCTTC
TRBV5-6	TRBD1	.	TRBJ2-7	CASSDRRTGGYEQYF	TGTGCCAGCAGCGACAGAAGGACAGGCGGTTACGAGCAGTACTTC
TRBV4-1	.	.	TRBJ1-1	CASSQERILNTEAFF	TGCGCCAGCAGCCAAGAGAGGATACTGAACACTGAAGCTTTCTTT
TRBV7-6	.	medium-sized	TRBJ2-5	CASSRGRQETQYF	TGTGCCAGCAGCCGAGGGCGGCAAGAGACCCAGTACTTC
TRBV28	TRBD2	once	TRBJ2-1	CAGGTRQFF	TGTGCCGGGGGGACTAGGCAGTTCTTC
TRBV6-5	.	.	TRBJ1-3	CASSEGVKSGNTIYF	TGTGCCAGCAGTGAGGGGGTTAAGTCGGGAAACACCATATATTTT
TRBV29-1	TRBD2	.	TRBJ2-3	CSVGHGTSGSDTQYF	TGCAGCGTTGGCCACGGGACTAGCGGATCAGATACGCAGTATTTT
TRBV9	TRBD1	.	TRBJ2-3	CASSSGTGAAPDTQYF	TGTGCCAGCAGCTCCGGGACAGGGGCTGCCCCGGATACGCAGTATTTT
TRBV11-1	TRBD1	medium-sized	TRBJ1-2	CASSRAGPGQATPYGYTF	TGTGCCAGCAGCCGAGCCGGGCCGGGACAGGCGACCCCCTATGGCTACACCTTC
TRBV6-1	.	.	TRBJ1-1	CASSEARGGTEAFF	TGTGCCAGCAGTGAAGCAAGGGGTGGCACTGAAGCTTTCTTT
TRBV5-1	TRBD1	.	TRBJ2-2	CASSWTGGSSTGELFF	TGCGCCAGCAGCTGGACAGGGGGCTCGTCGACGGGGGAGCTGTTTTTT
TRBV27	TRBD1	medium-sized	TRBJ2-3	CASSWTGGREYF	TGTGCCAGCAGTTGGACAGGGGGCAGGGAGTATTTT
TRBV6-1	.	.	TRBJ1-1	CASSERMARFFGNTEAFF	TGTGCCAGCAGTGAACGGATGGCCCGGTTTTTCGGGAACACTGAAGCTTTCTTT
TRBV19	TRBD2	medium-sized	TRBJ2-1	CASSISGGGSNEQFF	TGTGCCAGTAGTATTTCCGGGGGGGGAAGTAATGAGCAGTTCTTC
TRBV12-3/TRBV12-4	.	.	TRBJ1-6	CASRERDYNSPLHF	TGTGCCAGCAGGGAGCGTGATTATAATTCACCCCTCCACTTT
TRBV20-1	.	.	TRBJ2-5	CSAARWGETQYF	TGCAGTGCTGCACGGTGGGGGGAGACCCAGTACTTC
TRBV19	.	medium-sized	TRBJ1-6	CASSNPLRGSPLHF	TGTGCCAGTTCGAATCCCCTCAGGGGTTCACCCCTCCACTTT
TRBV12-3/TRBV12-4	TRBD1	.	TRBJ2-6	CASSLHRGSGANVLTF	TGTGCCAGCAGTTTACACAGGGGCTCTGGGGCCAACGTCCTGACTTTC
TRBV7-2	.	.	TRBJ2-7	CASSPGLGVPYEQYF	TGTGCCAGCAGCCCCGGGCTTGGGGTTCCCTACGAGCAGTACTTC
TRBV11-2	.	.	TRBJ2-2	CATELWGNTGELFF	TGTGCCACCGAGCTGTGGGGGAACACCGGGGAGCTGTTTTTT
TRBV19	TRBD1	medium-sized	TRBJ1-2	CASSAASGTGGLYGYTF	TGTGCCAGTAGTGCAGCTTCCGGGACAGGGGGACTATATGGCTACACCTTC
TRBV12-3/TRBV12-4	.	.	TRBJ1-1	CASSRHMYTEAFF	TGTGCCAGCAGTCGTCATATGTACACTGAAGCTTTCTTT
TRBV5-1	.	once	TRBJ2-3	CASSLRTGSDTQYF	TGCGCCAGCAGCTTAAGAACAGGGTCAGATACGCAGTATTTT
TRBV27	.	.	TRBJ2-5	CASSFGGARETQYF	TGTGCCAGCAGTTTTGGAGGGGCGCGGGAGACCCAGTACTTC
TRBV27	.	medium-sized	TRBJ2-2	CASSYTGLDTGELFF	TGTGCCAGCAGCTATACAGGGCTGGACACCGGGGAGCTGTTTTTT
TRBV6-4	.	.	TRBJ2-1	CASGEISYNEQFF	TGTGCCAGCGGGGAGATATCCTACAATGAGCAGTTCTTC
TRBV6-5	.	medium-sized	TRBJ2-5	CASTHGGETQYF	TGTGCCAGCACTCATGGGGGAGAGACCCAGTACTTC
TRBV27	.	medium-sized	TRBJ2-1	CASSLSGFNEQFF	TGTGCCAGCAGTTTATCAGGGTTCAATGAGCAGTTCTTC
TRBV5-6	TRBD2	.	TRBJ2-1	CASSLLAGVNNEQFF	TGTGCCAGCAGCTTACTAGCGGGAGTAAACAATGAGCAGTTCTTC
TRBV5-5	.	.	TRBJ1-5	CASNRGAGDQPQHF	TGTGCCAGCAACCGAGGGGCAGGAGATCAGCCCCAGCATTTT
TRBV6-4	.	medium-sized	TRBJ2-1	CASSEEGGHNEQFF	TGTGCCAGCAGTGAGGAGGGGGGGCACAATGAGCAGTTCTTC